This T cell receptor beta chain was observed in a study of cytomegalovirus exposure and HLA in healthy donors (dated by TCRdb to 2016 to 2017). About the full investigation: An earlier analysis of roughly 500 of the donors reported 276 Gb of sequence data and 100 million to 130 million unique TCR beta sequences from about 200 million T cells. About 280 gigabases of sequencing data and 70 million to 100 million unique TCR sequences made up an early release that covered under 750 HLA-typed donors. The genetic ancestry cluster associated with self-reported Caucasian donors included about 84% of the roughly 400 genotyped donors. The study aimed to test whether signatures of past pathogen exposure could be identified by cataloging public T cell receptors. Using immunosequencing, the study profiled T cell repertoires from about 610 subjects and related those repertoires to cytomegalovirus serostatus. Besides the first cohort of some 670 subjects, a separate validation cohort made up of 120 or so different subjects was used. To predict cytomegalovirus infection status, the study brought together high-throughput TCR immunosequencing, statistical association of individual TCRs with disease status, and machine learning. A later analysis re-analyzed previously published TCR beta repertoires from roughly 600 donors and added high-resolution HLA genotyping to study TCR occurrence patterns. The later analysis used no new phenotypic data to find candidate immune exposures, relying instead on TCR beta sequences and their occurrence across donors. An earlier analysis of 587 of the donors used high-throughput TCR beta sequencing to judge whether each TCR beta V gene segment behaved as functional or pseudogenic. Donor age, sex, ethnicity and CMV serostatus were collected together with the repertoire data. In a later genetic analysis, genome-wide SNP genotypes for about 55% of the roughly 670 donors were used, and that subset was treated as a discovery cohort. Every discovery cohort repertoire had been produced on one sequencing platform. HLA typing covered class I and class II loci at four-digit resolution. The number of donors typed differed by locus, with roughly 629-640 for A, B, C, DRB1 and DQB1, around 500 for DQA1, over 600 for DPA1, and around 450 for DPB1. A handful of DR-DQ haplotypes were handled as single units for association and clustering because linkage in the cohort was strong. On average, 235,054 unique TCR beta nucleotide sequences were sequenced per donor among about 400 genotyped donors of the cohort, with approximately 18% of those sequences being non-productive. Beyond this particular receptor, the publication reports: It was suggested by the authors that the approach could potentially be generalized to other disease states and immunological phenotypes. A later analysis found that HLA-associated TCR beta chains were more clonally expanded and had lower generation probabilities than equally common non-associated chains. A few of the identified cytomegalovirus-associated TCR beta chains were confirmed in vitro to be specific for cytomegalovirus antigens. Several of the top co-occurrence clusters appeared to be linked to parvovirus B19, influenza, CMV and Epstein-Barr virus, according to a later analysis. In the study, around 150 TCR beta chains were listed as associated with cytomegalovirus. Immune exposure information for the cohort was limited to CMV serostatus. An earlier analysis of approximately 530 of the donors showed that most TCR beta V segments appeared in productive rearrangements either about 87% or about 30% of the time, which broadly matched IMGT annotations. Because HLA typing was missing for some donors at each locus, association tests included only the typed subset. Correlated functional status among segregating V segments might reflect linkage disequilibrium, but an unknown experimental factor could not be ruled out. When HLA alleles, especially DR and DQ, strongly co-occurred, attributing TCR associations to individual alleles was difficult. According to a later analysis, most CMV-associated TCR beta chains appeared to be HLA-restricted, and the HLA associations seemed to be driven largely by CMV exposure. Roughly 17 rarely observed V segments, including chromosome 9 orphons, were excluded from the earlier analysis of approximately 500 of the donors because counts were too low. V-gene and J-gene trimming of TCR beta chains was associated with a missense DCLRE1C variant in a later genetic analysis, and the association was replicated in an independent cohort. A group of highly shared sequence variants was considered likely to be a technical artifact of the sequencing pipeline. The classifier was reported to diagnose cytomegalovirus status with high specificity and sensitivity in both the original cohort and the validation cohort. A further reported finding was that TCR beta sequences accurately predicted the HLA-A and HLA-B alleles for most subjects in the first cohort. Most TCR sequences were seen in very few donors, while some public TCRs were found in many individuals. According to a later genetic analysis, donors in an Asian-associated ancestry cluster had fewer N-insertions in productive TCRs than the roughly 670-donor mean. Because the 87-base-pair reads could not distinguish some IMGT-functional V segments, including TRBV6-2 and TRBV6-3, those segments were excluded. Specific HLA alleles were associated with 16,951 TCR beta sequences at a false discovery rate of 0.05 in a later analysis. According to a later analysis, TCR association rates differed among HLA loci, with DRB1 alleles showing the most associated TCRs and HLA-C alleles showing the fewest. Presence/absence analyses assumed roughly uniform sequencing depth across donors, an assumption that may not hold. The cohort was sequenced for TCR beta chains only, and without alpha or paired-chain data the features that could be detected were limited.

Including cysteine and phenylalanine, the CDR3 has 15 amino acids. Only the CDR3 DNA stays, 45 bases, in frame from base 1. V trim: 6 bases; J trim: 2 bases; unmatched bases: 7. Via the germline V gene, CDR1 is MNHEY and CDR2 SVGAGI. The cohort was made up of 500 to 800 healthy bone marrow donors. Cohort members were all nominally healthy when sampled, although unrecorded immune exposures were likely present. The donor was CMV seronegative and belonged to the group of around 400 seronegative cohort members. Every donor gave a peripheral blood sample, and the peripheral blood mononuclear cells from that sample were used for TCR beta sequencing. The Qiagen DNeasy Blood Extraction Kit was used to extract genomic DNA from the blood cell samples. Libraries were prepared through the immunoSEQ multiplex PCR assay. The multiplex PCR relied on a mix of 60 forward primers for TCR Vbeta segments and 13 reverse primers for TCR Jbeta segments. A multiplex PCR assay on genomic DNA amplified the CDR3 region of rearranged TCR beta genes. Amplified TCR beta libraries were sequenced as 87-base-pair reads on the Illumina HiSeq System. Turning to the authors' computational methods: Across the 700 or so repertoires, a later analysis counted approximately 75 million unique TCR beta chains, 8.5 million to 12 million of which were shared by at least two donors. To remove PCR and sequencing errors, raw reads were error-corrected and collapsed into unique sequences using a nearest-neighbor algorithm that merged closely related sequences. Alignment of CDR3 sequences to IMGT reference sequences was used to assign V, D and J gene segments. Each retained sequence needed at least a six-nucleotide match to both a V gene segment and a J gene segment. Rearrangements were classified as productive when the CDR3 lacked stop codons and remained in frame with V and J, and all other rearrangements were classified as non-productive. CDR3 was defined by IMGT convention, running from the second conserved V-encoded cysteine to the conserved J-encoded phenylalanine. In an earlier analysis of roughly 580 of the donors, sequences lacking an unambiguous match to a single V gene segment were excluded. An earlier analysis of a few hundred of the donors classified V segments as functional when productive rearrangements were above 56.7% and as segregating when the standard deviation between donors was above 5%. A statistical classification framework was built to diagnose cytomegalovirus status from the catalog of TCR beta chain sequences. A later analysis assigned V and J genes by comparing TCR nucleotide sequences with IMGT/GENE-DB human TR gene sequences. Using the TCRdist pipeline, a later analysis assigned CDR3 sequences along with most-parsimonious VDJ recombination scenarios. In a later analysis, each TCR beta chain was defined by its CDR3 amino acid sequence together with its V-gene family, and reads lacking a unique V-gene family were excluded. To address suspected cross-contamination and a sequencing artifact, a later analysis removed 450 to 700 highly shared, low-generation-probability nucleotide sequences. In a later analysis, a clonal expansion index for each public chain was calculated from normalized within-repertoire ranks of inferred template counts. In a later analysis, generation probabilities were computed using a VDJ recombination model fitted to out-of-frame rearrangements, and the results were checked against IGoR. A later analysis scored TCR-TCR, TCR-HLA and TCR-CMV co-occurrence with hypergeometric tests, applying a repertoire-size bias correction to TCR pairs. A later analysis estimated false discovery rates by permuting HLA or CMV assignments 20 times. In a later analysis, co-occurring TCRs were grouped using DBSCAN, and TCRdist sequence similarity was added for clustering within HLA-allele-positive subsets. Co-occurrence clustering excluded repertoires with fewer than 30,000 or more than 120,000 public chains, plus five with anomalous nucleotide sharing. TCRdb stores this immuneACCESS table with in-frame sequences only. Part of the clones is absent; in the studies checked, under half of the shortfall reflects unresolved V genes, and no reason is known for the rest. V, J and clone size derive from that table, while D and trimming were established from the DNA sequence. The sample table holds more than 150,000 clones, of which roughly 87% were seen once. The ten largest account for more than 0.2% of the sample.

Worth noting for this clone: Which antigen it targets is not known. No clone much larger than this one lies a single base away; base qualities are absent.

This receptor was taken from a girl under three years old in good health and CMV-seronegative. The chain is made from TRBV6-5 and TRBJ2-7, and TRBD1 matches 10 of the central bases. The material sequenced was PBMCs. CDR3 region: CASRERGQGPYEQYF. The nucleotide sequence reads as follows: TGTGCCAGCAGAGAGAGGGGACAGGGGCCCTACGAGCAGTACTTC.